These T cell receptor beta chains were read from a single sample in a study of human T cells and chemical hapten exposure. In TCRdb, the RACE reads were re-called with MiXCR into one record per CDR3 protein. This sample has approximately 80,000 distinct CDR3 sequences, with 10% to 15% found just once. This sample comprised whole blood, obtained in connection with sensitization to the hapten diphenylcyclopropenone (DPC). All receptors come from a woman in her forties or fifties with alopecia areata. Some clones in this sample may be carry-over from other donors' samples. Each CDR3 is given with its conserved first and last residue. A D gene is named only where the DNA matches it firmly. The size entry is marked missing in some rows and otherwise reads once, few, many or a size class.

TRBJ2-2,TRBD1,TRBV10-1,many,CASSRTGTGELFF,TGCGCCAGCAGCCGGACAGGCACCGGGGAGCTGTTTTTT
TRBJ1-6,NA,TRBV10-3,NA,CATGVGPTSPLHF,TGTGCCACCGGAGTGGGACCTACATCACCCCTCCACTTT
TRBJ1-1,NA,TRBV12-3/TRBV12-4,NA,CASRSRPNTEAFF,TGTGCCAGCCGTTCGCGGCCGAACACTGAAGCTTTCTTT
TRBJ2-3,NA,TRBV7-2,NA,CASSLVNAVWQYF,TGTGCCAGCAGCTTAGTTAACGCGGTTTGGCAGTATTTT
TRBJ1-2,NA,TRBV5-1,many,CASSLGFFRLSYGYTF,TGCGCCAGCAGCTTGGGTTTTTTCCGATTAAGTTATGGCTACACCTTC
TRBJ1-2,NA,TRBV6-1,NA,CASRETAATNYGYTF,TGTGCCAGCAGGGAGACAGCCGCAACCAACTATGGCTACACCTTC
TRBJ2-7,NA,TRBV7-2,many,CASSLVAVSYEQYF,TGTGCCAGCAGCTTAGTGGCGGTCTCCTACGAGCAGTACTTC
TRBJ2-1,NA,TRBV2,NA,CAGWTVTYNEQFF,TGTGCCGGGTGGACCGTCACCTACAATGAGCAGTTCTTC
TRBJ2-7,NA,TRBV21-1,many,CASSHGQGFDEQYF,TGTGCCAGCAGTCACGGACAGGGGTTCGACGAGCAGTACTTC
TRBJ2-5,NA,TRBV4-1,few,CASSQDGQNQETQYF,TGCGCCAGCAGCCAAGATGGACAGAACCAAGAGACCCAGTACTTC
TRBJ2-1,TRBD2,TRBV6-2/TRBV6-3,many,CASSYSRSSGSFYNEQFF,TGTGCCAGCAGTTACTCGAGATCTAGCGGGAGTTTTTACAATGAGCAGTTCTTC
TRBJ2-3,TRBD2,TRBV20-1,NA,CSASNPSGINTDTQYF,TGCAGTGCGTCAAACCCTAGCGGGATAAACACAGATACGCAGTATTTT
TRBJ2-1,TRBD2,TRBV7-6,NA,CASSLSYRLAGGSTYNEQFF,TGTGCCAGCAGCTTAAGTTATCGACTAGCGGGAGGGAGCACCTACAATGAGCAGTTCTTC
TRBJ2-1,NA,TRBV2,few,CASNSRAGGNEQFF,TGTGCCAGCAACAGTAGGGCGGGTGGGAATGAGCAGTTCTTC
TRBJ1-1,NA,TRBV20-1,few,CSARETGIKSEAFF,TGCAGTGCTAGAGAGACGGGGATAAAGTCTGAAGCTTTCTTT
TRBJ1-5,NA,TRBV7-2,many,CASSFRAQPQHF,TGTGCCAGCAGCTTCCGTGCTCAGCCCCAGCATTTT
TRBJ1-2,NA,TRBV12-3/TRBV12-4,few,CASSLVPYGYTF,TGTGCCAGCAGTTTAGTTCCGTATGGCTACACCTTC
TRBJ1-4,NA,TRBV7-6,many,CASSSGRINEKLFF,TGTGCCAGCAGTTCGGGACGGATTAATGAAAAACTGTTTTTT
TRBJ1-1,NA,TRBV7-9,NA,CASSLGDGEAFF,TGTGCCAGCAGCTTGGGAGATGGGGAAGCTTTCTTT
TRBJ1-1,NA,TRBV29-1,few,CSVGVTRREAFF,TGCAGCGTTGGGGTGACGAGGCGTGAAGCTTTCTTT
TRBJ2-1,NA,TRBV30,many,CAWSRGSGFYNEQFF,TGTGCCTGGAGTCGGGGGAGCGGGTTTTACAATGAGCAGTTCTTC
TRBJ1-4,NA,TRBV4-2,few,CASSQDGEKLFF,TGTGCCAGCAGCCAAGATGGCGAAAAACTGTTTTTT
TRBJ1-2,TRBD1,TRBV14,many,CASSQRRDRGYGYTF,TGTGCCAGCAGCCAACGCCGGGACAGGGGCTATGGCTACACCTTC
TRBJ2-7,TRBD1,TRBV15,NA,CATSRDRQGREQYF,TGTGCCACCAGCAGAGATCGACAGGGCCGAGAGCAGTACTTC
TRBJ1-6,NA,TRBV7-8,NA,CASSLGPYNSPLHF,TGTGCCAGCAGCTTAGGCCCCTACAATTCACCCCTCCACTTT
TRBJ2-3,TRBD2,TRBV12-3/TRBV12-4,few,CASSFGTSDTDTQYF,TGTGCCAGCAGTTTTGGGACTAGCGACACAGATACGCAGTATTTT
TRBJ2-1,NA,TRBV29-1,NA,CSVIQGSPWHEQFF,TGCAGCGTGATACAGGGTTCACCTTGGCATGAGCAGTTCTTC
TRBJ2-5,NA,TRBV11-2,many,CASSLGNGIQETQYF,TGTGCCAGCAGCTTAGGAAACGGGATCCAAGAGACCCAGTACTTC
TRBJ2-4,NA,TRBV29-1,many,CSVRQGINIQYF,TGCAGCGTTCGTCAGGGGATAAACATTCAGTACTTC
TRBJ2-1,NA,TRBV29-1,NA,CSVTGYNEQFF,TGCAGCGTCACAGGATACAATGAGCAGTTCTTC
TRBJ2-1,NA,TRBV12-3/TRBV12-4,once,CASSLFDYRDEQFF,TGTGCCAGCAGTTTGTTTGACTACCGGGATGAGCAGTTCTTC
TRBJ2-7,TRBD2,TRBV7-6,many,CASSPRTSGVYEQYF,TGTGCCAGCAGCCCTCGGACTAGCGGGGTCTACGAGCAGTACTTC
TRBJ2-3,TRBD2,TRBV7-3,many,CASSPLGLRTSGIGREAGTDTQYF,TGTGCCAGCAGCCCTCTTGGACTAAGGACTAGCGGGATTGGAAGAGAGGCGGGCACAGATACGCAGTATTTT
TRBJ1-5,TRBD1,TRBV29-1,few,CSVSPGQGSQPQHF,TGCAGCGTTTCACCGGGACAGGGCAGCCAGCCCCAGCATTTT
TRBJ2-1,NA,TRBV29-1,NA,CSYSRGVNEQFF,TGCAGCTATTCCAGGGGGGTCAATGAGCAGTTCTTC
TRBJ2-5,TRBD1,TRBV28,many,CASSVQGQETQYF,TGTGCCAGCAGTGTACAGGGGCAAGAGACCCAGTACTTC
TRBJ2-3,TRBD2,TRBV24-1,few,CATSASGGPDTQYF,TGTGCCACCAGTGCGTCGGGAGGGCCCGATACGCAGTATTTT
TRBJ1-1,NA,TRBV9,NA,CASSSLDLPQTEAFF,TGTGCCAGCAGCTCACTGGACCTCCCTCAAACTGAAGCTTTCTTT
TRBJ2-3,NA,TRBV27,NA,CASSYEGPGSTDTQYF,TGTGCCAGCAGTTACGAGGGACCGGGAAGCACAGATACGCAGTATTTT
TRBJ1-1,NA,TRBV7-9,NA,CASSLPKMVKGNTEAFF,TGTGCCAGCAGCTTACCCAAGATGGTCAAGGGTAACACTGAAGCTTTCTTT
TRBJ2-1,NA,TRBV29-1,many,CSVGQRFYNEQFF,TGCAGCGTGGGTCAGCGGTTCTACAATGAGCAGTTCTTC
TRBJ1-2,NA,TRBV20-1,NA,CSARDSNGYTF,TGCAGTGCTAGAGACAGCAACGGCTACACCTTC
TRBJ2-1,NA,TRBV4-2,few,CASSQDLGSRDEQFF,TGTGCCAGCAGCCAAGATTTAGGAAGTAGGGATGAGCAGTTCTTC
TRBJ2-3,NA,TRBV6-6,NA,CASSYSGLAPVTDTQYF,TGTGCCAGCAGTTACTCGGGTCTAGCGCCTGTGACAGATACGCAGTATTTT
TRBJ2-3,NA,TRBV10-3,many,CAIRGNFQGSDTQYF,TGTGCCATCAGGGGGAACTTTCAGGGGTCAGATACGCAGTATTTT
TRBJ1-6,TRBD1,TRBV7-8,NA,CASSPPRRTGGLNSPLHF,TGTGCCAGCAGCCCTCCCCGTAGGACAGGGGGACTGAATTCACCCCTCCACTTT
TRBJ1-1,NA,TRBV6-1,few,CASSEALPGPNGAFF,TGTGCCAGCAGTGAAGCGCTTCCGGGGCCGAATGGAGCTTTCTTT
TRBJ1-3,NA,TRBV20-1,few,CSARLGNTIYF,TGCAGTGCTAGGTTGGGAAACACCATATATTTT
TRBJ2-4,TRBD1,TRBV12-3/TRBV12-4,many,CASTLRGLAKNIQYF,TGTGCCAGCACCTTGAGGGGGCTAGCCAAAAACATTCAGTACTTC
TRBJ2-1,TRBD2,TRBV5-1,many,CASSSRPAGESNEQFF,TGCGCCAGCAGCTCTCGTCCAGCGGGGGAGTCGAATGAGCAGTTCTTC
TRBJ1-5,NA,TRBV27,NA,CASSSGTPSGNQPQHF,TGTGCCAGCAGTTCCGGGACACCTTCGGGCAATCAGCCCCAGCATTTT
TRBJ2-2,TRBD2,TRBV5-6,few,CASSSGLATRFANTGELFF,TGTGCCAGCAGCTCGGGACTAGCGACTCGGTTCGCGAACACCGGGGAGCTGTTTTTT
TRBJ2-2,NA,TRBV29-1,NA,CSVDQGYTGELFF,TGCAGCGTTGATCAGGGATACACCGGGGAGCTGTTTTTT
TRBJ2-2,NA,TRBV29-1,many,CSVDTGGTNTGELFF,TGCAGCGTTGATACGGGTGGAACGAACACCGGGGAGCTGTTTTTT
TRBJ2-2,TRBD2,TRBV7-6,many,CASSLVLAGGLNTGELFF,TGTGCCAGCAGCTTAGTTCTAGCGGGAGGTCTGAACACCGGGGAGCTGTTTTTT
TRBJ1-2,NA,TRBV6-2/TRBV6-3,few,CASSYSIGRDGYTF,TGTGCCAGCAGTTACTCGATTGGAAGAGATGGCTACACCTTC
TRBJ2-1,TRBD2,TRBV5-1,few,CASSLAVLAGVNEQFF,TGCGCCAGCAGCTTGGCCGTCCTAGCGGGAGTCAATGAGCAGTTCTTC
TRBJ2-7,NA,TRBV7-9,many,CASSHPGQPYEQYF,TGTGCCAGCAGCCATCCGGGACAACCCTACGAGCAGTACTTC
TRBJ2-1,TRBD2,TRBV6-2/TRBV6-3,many,CASSYGLAGVAYNEQFF,TGTGCCAGCAGTTACGGGCTAGCGGGAGTTGCCTACAATGAGCAGTTCTTC
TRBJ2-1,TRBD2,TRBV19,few,CASSPAGVAEQFF,TGTGCCAGTAGTCCAGCGGGAGTGGCTGAGCAGTTCTTC